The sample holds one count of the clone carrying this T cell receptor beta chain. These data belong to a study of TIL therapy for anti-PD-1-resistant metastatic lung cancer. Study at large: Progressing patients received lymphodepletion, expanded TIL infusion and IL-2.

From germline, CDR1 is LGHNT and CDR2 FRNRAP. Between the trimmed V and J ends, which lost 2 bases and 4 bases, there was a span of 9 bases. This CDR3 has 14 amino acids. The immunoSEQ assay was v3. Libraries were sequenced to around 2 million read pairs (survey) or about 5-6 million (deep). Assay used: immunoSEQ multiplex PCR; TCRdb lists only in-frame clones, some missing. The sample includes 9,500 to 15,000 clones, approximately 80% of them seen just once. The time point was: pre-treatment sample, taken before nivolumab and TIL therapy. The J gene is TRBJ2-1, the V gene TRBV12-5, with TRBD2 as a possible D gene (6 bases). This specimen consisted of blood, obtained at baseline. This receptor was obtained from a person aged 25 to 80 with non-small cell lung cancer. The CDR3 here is CASGLRTTYNEQFF. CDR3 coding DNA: TGTGCTAGTGGTTTGCGGACTACTTACAATGAGCAGTTCTTC.